A selection of T cell receptor delta chains follows, all from one sample in a study of gamma-delta chains in newborns, infants, children. TCRdb re-called the reads with CATT. The repertoire holds about 15,000 delta-chain clones, with 7.3% as singletons. Sequences were obtained from blood. These receptors all come from a child who was a newborn, infant or young child, either healthy, febrile or measles-vaccinated (not recorded which). Both conserved end residues are part of each CDR3. A D gene is named only where the DNA matches it firmly. Clone size is stated in some rows and not others, as once, few, many or a class when expanded.

few	TRDD3	TRDJ3	20	TRDV2	TGTGCCTGTGATCTCCTCGACGGATACGCGAGCTCCTGGGACACCCGACAGGTGTTTTTC	CACDLLDGYASSWDTRQVFF
.	.	TRDJ2	15	TRDV2	TGTGCCTGTGACCAACTACTAGGGGATACAGCACAACTCTTCTTT	CACDQLLGDTAQLFF
.	.	TRDJ3	18	TRDV2	TGTGCCTGTGACACCCTGGGGCTCAGCTCCTGGGACACCCGACAGATGTTTTTC	CACDTLGLSSWDTRQMFF
few	TRDD3	TRDJ1	19	TRDV1	TGTGCTCTTGGGGGGTCTACTTTACTGGGGTCCAGGGACACCGATAAACTCATCTTT	CALGGSTLLGSRDTDKLIF
few	.	TRDJ3	18	TRDV2	TGTGCCTGTGACACCTGGGGGGACAGCTCCTGGGACACCCGACAGATGTTTTTC	CACDTWGDSSWDTRQMFF
.	TRDD3	TRDJ3	19	TRDV2	TGTGCCTGTGACACCGGGTGGGGGATTCCCTCCTGGGACACCCGACAGATGTTTTTC	CACDTGWGIPSWDTRQMFF
few	.	TRDJ2	12	TRDV2	TGTGCCTGTACTGGTTTGACAGCACAACTCTTCTTT	CACTGLTAQLFF
medium-sized	TRDD3	TRDJ3	19	TRDV2	TGTGCCTGTGACGCCGTACTGGGGGATACGATCTGGGACACCCGACAGATGTTTTTC	CACDAVLGDTIWDTRQMFF
.	TRDD3	TRDJ3	19	TRDV2	TGTGCCTGTGACATACTGGGGGATACTTCCACCTGGGACACCCGACAGATGTTTTTC	CACDILGDTSTWDTRQMFF
.	.	TRDJ3	16	TRDV2	TGTGCCTGTGACTCCCCTAGCTCCTGGGACACCCGACAGATGTTTTTC	CACDSPSSWDTRQMFF
.	.	TRDJ3	18	TRDV2	TGTGCCTGTGACACGGGGTGGGAGAGCTCCTGGGACACCCGACAGATGTTTTTC	CACDTGWESSWDTRQMFF
.	TRDD3	TRDJ2	19	TRDV2	TGTGCCTGTGACACCGTGGTATACTGGGGGACCTCTTTGACAGCACAACTCTTCTTT	CACDTVVYWGTSLTAQLFF
few	TRDD3	TRDJ3	19	TRDV2	TGTGCCTGTGACACCAGCGGATACGCAAGCTCCTGGGACACCCGACAGATGTTTTTC	CACDTSGYASSWDTRQMFF
.	TRDD3	TRDJ3	21	TRDV2	TGTGCCTGTGACACCCTGGGGGCTATGGTGGGCAGCTCCTGGGACACCCGACAGATGTTTTTC	CACDTLGAMVGSSWDTRQMFF